This T cell receptor beta chain was found in a study of shared clonotypes between healthy human individuals. Study-wide context: A couple of women and three men aged 18 to 49 made up the donors. Findings of the study overall: Richness estimates generally favored naive over memory subsets.

Comments on this clone: The antigen is not known.

The germline V gene has CDR1 SQVTM and CDR2 ANQGSEA. Germline trimming cut 3 bases from V and 3 bases from J; bases unmatched to any gene: 3. The CDR3 length is 14 residues. Per the authors' pipeline: Owing to the provision of junction-only sequences devoid of quality scores by immunoSEQ, filtering differed. The repertoire was sequenced with immunoSEQ multiplex PCR; TCRdb's copy has only in-frame clones and lacks some. V and J calls plus clone size are reproduced from that table; the DNA served to infer D and trimming. Of 640,000 or so clones in the sample, less than 80% were seen once. From CD4+ cells came CD45RA+ naive and CD45RA-negative memory subsets.

This clonotype was obtained from a woman aged 25 to 39 in good health. What was sequenced was memory CD4+ T cells sorted from blood. Subset defined: CD45RA-negative fraction. This chain joins TRBV29-1 and TRBJ2-7; 12 bases map to TRBD2. The CDR3 coding sequence is TGCAGCGTTGAGGCGACTAGCGGGAGCTACGAGCAGTACTTC. Translating it yields CSVEATSGSYEQYF.